The 25 T cell receptor beta chains listed next were all sequenced from one sample in a study of T cell repertoires in ileal Crohn's disease. Only in-frame clones appear in the TCRdb table, and some are missing; sequencing was by immunoSEQ multiplex PCR. The sample yields 13,000 or so clones, about four fifths seen once. Time point reported: neoterminal ileum biopsy at postoperative endoscopy, about 6 months after surgery. What was sequenced was ileal tissue. These receptors all come from an adult with Crohn's disease.

V gene TRBV6-6 combines with J gene TRBJ2-7; TRBD1 matches at 9 bases. Germline CDR1 is MNHNY and CDR2 is SVGAGI (reference sequence). Germline trimming cut 6 bases from V and 4 bases from J; bases unmatched to any gene: 7. The CDR3 runs 14 residues. The CDR3 sequence is CASSTGTGWYEQYF. CDR3 coding DNA: TGTGCCAGCAGCACCGGGACAGGGTGGTACGAGCAGTACTTC.

This clone was detected once. The chain joins TRBV28 to TRBJ1-5, with 7 positions matching TRBD1. CDR1 MDHEN and CDR2 SYDVKM come from the germline V gene. V trimming: 7 bases; J trimming: 2 bases; junction bases outside the gene matches: 11. This CDR3 has 16 residues. This CDR3 is CASTTTRQGGNQPQHF. The CDR3 DNA follows: TGTGCCAGCACCACTACCAGACAGGGAGGCAATCAGCCCCAGCATTTT.

The gene calls are TRBV30 and TRBJ2-7; 12 nucleotides match TRBD2. The CDR3 has 17 amino acids. V lost 3 bases, J lost 2 bases, and 11 bases stayed unmatched. Germline CDR1 GTSNPN, CDR2 SVGIG (reference sequence). CDR3 in DNA: TGTGCCTGGAGCAAAACTAGCGGGAGGCTGTTTGCCTACGAGCAGTACTTC. This encodes CAWSKTSGRLFAYEQYF.

The genes are TRBV7-3 and TRBJ2-5, with 13 bases lining up with TRBD2. CDR1 SGHTA and CDR2 FQGTGA come from the germline V gene. CDR3 length: 14 residues. V was clipped by 5 bases and J by 5 bases; unmatched bases: 2. The CDR3 DNA sequence: TGTGCCAGCAGCCCGGGACTAGCGGGGGAGACCCAGTACTTC. It specifies CASSPGLAGETQYF.

The rearrangement uses TRBV28 and TRBJ1-1, with D maybe TRBD1 (5 bases). The V end lost 5 bases, the J end lost 3 bases, and 16 bases lay between the germline ends. The CDR3 is made up of 15 amino acids. Germline assignment: CDR1 MDHEN and CDR2 SYDVKM. The CDR3 DNA reads TGTGCCAGCAGTCCGGTCCTGCGGGGGTACACTGAAGCTTTCTTT. This translates into CASSPVLRGYTEAFF.

The J gene is TRBJ2-5, the V gene TRBV19; weak D call: TRBD2 (6 bases). Germline V gene data show CDR1 as LNHDA and CDR2 as SQIVND (reference sequence). V was clipped by 4 bases and J by 4 bases, with 10 bases between them. The CDR3 consists of 13 residues. Here the CDR3 DNA reads TGTGCCAGTAGTACCCCCGGGGGAGAGACCCAGTACTTC. Translating it yields CASSTPGGETQYF.

This clone occurred a few times. This rearrangement joins TRBV2 to TRBJ1-3; a weak D match, TRBD1 (6 bases). The germline CDR1 and CDR2 sequences are SNHLY and FYNNEI. Trimming took off 6 bases at V and 2 bases at J, with 14 bases between the two ends. This CDR3 contains 15 residues. The CDR3 here is CASRETRGPGNTIYF. In nucleotides, the CDR3 is TGTGCCAGCAGGGAAACCAGGGGTCCTGGAAACACCATATATTTT. The full variable domain, its missing parts supplied by reference TRBV2 and TRBJ1-3, is EPEVTQTPSHQVTQMGQEVILRCVPISNHLYFYWYRQILGQKVEFLVSFYNNEISEKSEIFDDQFSVERPDGSNFTLKIRSTKLEDSAMYFCASRETRGPGNTIYFGEGSWLTVV.

As for this clone: One end of the junction varies from germline; a read error may be responsible. This chain's CDR3 is CASSERLAGVLNF. The DNA of the CDR3 is TGTGCCAGCAGTGAAAGGCTAGCGGGCGTCTTGAACTTC. This chain joins TRBV6-1 and TRBJ2-7; 8 positions agree with TRBD2. The CDR3 is 13 amino acids. The germline V gene has CDR1 MNHNS and CDR2 SASEGT.

This clone was detected a few times. The chain uses TRBV7-2 and TRBJ1-1; 7 bases fit TRBD1. The V segment lost 2 bases and the J segment 0 bases; nucleotides outside the gene matches: 12. This CDR3 is 18 amino acids long. In germline, CDR1 is SGHTA, CDR2 FQGNSA. The chain's CDR3 is CASSLLGRGISLNTEAFF. In DNA, the CDR3 is TGTGCCAGCAGCTTACTTGGCAGGGGGATCTCTTTGAACACTGAAGCTTTCTTT.

The CDR3 region is CASSVRTGPYEQYF. CDR3 nucleotide sequence: TGTGCCAGCAGCGTTCGGACAGGGCCCTACGAGCAGTACTTC. This chain joins TRBV9 and TRBJ2-7; 8 bases are a match to TRBD1. Trimming took 2 bases from V and 2 from J; bases not matched to a gene: 3. This CDR3 spans 14 amino acids. CDR1 is SGDLS and CDR2 is YYNGEE in the germline V gene.

The V and J genes are TRBV11-1 and TRBJ2-7; tentatively, D is TRBD1 (8 bases). The CDR3 is 15 amino acids. Germline V gives CDR1 SGHAT, CDR2 FQDESV (reference sequence). The germline V and J ends were trimmed by 3 bases and 4 bases, with 16 bases remaining between them. CDR3 sequence reads: CASSLEDREGYEQYF. CDR3 bases: TGTGCCAGCAGCTTGGAGGACAGGGAGGGATACGAGCAGTACTTC.

J is TRBJ2-7 and V is TRBV9; D gene uncertain. The V and J ends lost 0 bases and 3 bases respectively, with 13 bases between them. The CDR3 is made up of 15 amino acids. Germline values: CDR1 SGDLS, CDR2 YYNGEE. The CDR3 is CASSVEAGMNYEQYF. The CDR3 DNA reads as TGTGCCAGCAGCGTAGAGGCAGGCATGAACTACGAGCAGTACTTC.

The V call is TRBV29-1, the J call TRBJ2-7; tentatively, D is TRBD2 (5 bases). CDR1 SQVTM and CDR2 ANQGSEA come from the germline V gene. This CDR3 region has 14 residues. V was trimmed by 7 bases and J by 2 bases, leaving 18 bases between them. The CDR3 sequence is CSGKTGFPPYEQYF. For the CDR3, the DNA is TGCAGCGGGAAAACGGGGTTTCCCCCCTACGAGCAGTACTTC.

This clone was observed once. CDR3: CASCPGQGRLTEAFF. The CDR3 DNA reads as TGTGCCAGCTGTCCAGGTCAGGGCCGTCTCACTGAAGCTTTCTTT. This sequence joins TRBV6-6 and TRBJ1-1; D is possibly TRBD1 (5 bases). V lost 8 bases and J lost 4, with 20 bases in between. This CDR3 has 15 amino acids. Germline CDR1 is MNHNY and CDR2 is SVGAGI (reference sequence).

The V and J genes are TRBV15 and TRBJ2-1; 9 nucleotides agree with TRBD2. The CDR3 is 16 residues long. Germline lookup yields CDR1 LNHNV and CDR2 YYDKDF (reference sequence). Trimming removed 3 bases from V and 5 bases from J; junction bases left unmatched: 8. This CDR3 is CATSRHLASGDNEQFF. The CDR3 nucleotides are TGTGCCACCAGCAGGCACCTTGCTAGCGGGGACAATGAGCAGTTCTTC.

This clone was seen a handful of times. The gene calls are TRBV7-2 and TRBJ2-5; TRBD2 is a possible D gene (5 bases). The germline CDR1 and CDR2 sequences are SGHTA and FQGNSA. CDR3 size: 14 residues. The ends were cut back, 2 bases at V and 0 bases at J, with 7 bases in the middle. The CDR3 DNA sequence: TGTGCCAGCAGCTTAACGAGGGACCAAGAGACCCAGTACTTC. Protein product: CASSLTRDQETQYF.

The chain links TRBV4-3 to TRBJ1-2, with 8 bases matching TRBD1. The germline gives CDR1 LGHNA, CDR2 YSLEER. J lost 8 bases, V lost 6 bases, and 8 bases had no gene match. This CDR3 is built from 13 residues. As DNA, the CDR3 is TGCGCCAGCAGTCAGACAGGGGTTAGGGGCTACACCTTC. Encoded protein: CASSQTGVRGYTF.

Here the CDR3 DNA reads TGTGCCAGCAGATTTGGGAGTACCCAGTACTTC. Protein: CASRFGSTQYF. The gene calls are TRBV6-5 and TRBJ2-5; D perhaps matches TRBD2 (5 bases). This CDR3 spans 11 amino acids. The V and J ends lost 6 bases and 8 bases respectively, with 10 bases between them. Per the germline V gene, CDR1 is MNHEY and CDR2 is SVGAGI.

This chain's CDR3 is CSVVWGQGIGQPQHF. The CDR3 bases are TGCAGCGTTGTTTGGGGACAGGGTATCGGTCAGCCCCAGCATTTT. The chain joins TRBV29-1 to TRBJ1-5; 9 bases are a match to TRBD1. The CDR3 length is 15 residues. J lost 6 bases, V lost 4 bases, and 10 bases had no gene match. Looked up from germline, CDR1 is SQVTM and CDR2 is ANQGSEA.

The chain joins TRBV7-2 to TRBJ1-5, with 7 bases that match TRBD1. The CDR3 consists of 17 residues. The junction had 13 bases not matched to a gene; V was cut back by 5 bases and J by 3 bases. Looked up from germline, CDR1 is SGHTA and CDR2 is FQGNSA. The CDR3 nucleotides read TGTGCCAGCAGCCCTTCGTCCGACAGGGTCCCCAATCAGCCCCAGCATTTT. Residues: CASSPSSDRVPNQPQHF.

J is TRBJ2-3 and V is TRBV2; D may be TRBD2 (5 bases). The ends were cut back, 2 bases at V and 0 bases at J, with 9 bases in the middle. Germline V lookup: CDR1 SNHLY, CDR2 FYNNEI. The CDR3 sequence is 15 residues long. The CDR3 loop reads CASSELALSTDTQYF. The CDR3 DNA is TGTGCCAGCAGTGAATTAGCGCTCAGCACAGATACGCAGTATTTT.

The chain has TRBV11-2 and TRBJ2-3; D is uncertain. Germline-derived CDR1 and CDR2 are SGHAT and FQNNGV. The CDR3 contains 14 residues. The V end lost 3 bases, the J end lost 2 bases, and 9 bases lay between the germline ends. CDR3 sequence: CASSFSGSTDTQYF. The CDR3 coding sequence is TGTGCCAGCAGCTTCTCCGGTTCCACAGATACGCAGTATTTT.

V and J are TRBV5-1 and TRBJ1-4, with D perhaps matching TRBD1 (6 bases). Trimming took 4 bases from V and 3 from J, leaving 16 bases between them. Germline V CDR1 and CDR2: SGHRS, YFSETQ. CDR3 length equals 16 residues. CDR3 sequence (DNA): TGCGCCAGCAGCCCCCTCACCGGGACACCTAATGAAAAACTGTTTTTT. It is translated as CASSPLTGTPNEKLFF.

The gene calls are TRBV5-1 and TRBJ2-3; TRBD2 agrees at 12 bases. The CDR3 has 16 residues. The trim removed 0 bases at V and 4 bases at J, leaving 3 bases unmatched. Germline V lookup: CDR1 SGHRS, CDR2 YFSETQ. The CDR3 loop is CASSLVLAGGSDTQYF. The CDR3 DNA sequence: TGCGCCAGCAGCTTGGTCCTAGCGGGGGGGTCAGATACGCAGTATTTT.

This sequence joins TRBV19 and TRBJ2-7; perhaps TRBD2 as D (5 bases). With 5 bases removed from V and 7 bases from J, the gap between germline ends came to 12 bases. Germline CDR1 LNHDA, CDR2 SQIVND (reference sequence). There are 12 residues in the CDR3. CDR3: CASSLWSGEQYF. CDR3 nucleotides: TGTGCCAGTAGTTTATGGTCGGGAGAGCAGTACTTC.